This T cell receptor (beta chain) is from a study of cytomegalovirus exposure and HLA in healthy donors. Study findings and constraints: The finding came from a later analysis; first-cohort TCR clusters tended to co-occur in the roughly 110 validation repertoires.

As for this clone: Antigen: not known.

Clones were read by immunoSEQ multiplex PCR, and TCRdb kept only the in-frame ones, dropping some. The sample records about 180,000 clones, 85% to 90% being singletons. The CDR3 is made up of 15 amino acids. Germline CDR1 reads MNHEY; CDR2 reads SVGAGI. Trimming shortened V by 2 bases and J by 8 bases, and 18 bases separated the two germline ends. The specimen was PBMCs. V gene TRBV6-5 combines with J gene TRBJ1-2; a weak D match, TRBD1 (5 bases). The sequence was collected from a woman younger than 45 in good health and CMV-seronegative. CDR3 residues: CASSYDGRGTGGYTF. The CDR3 nucleotides are TGTGCCAGCAGTTACGACGGTCGGGGGACGGGGGGCTACACCTTC.